This TCR beta chain was captured in a study of graft-versus-host responses after intestinal transplantation. Study summary: Tacrolimus plus steroids were given to all recipients for roughly 3 years, preceded by anti-thymocyte globulin induction.

Profiling relied on immunoSEQ multiplex PCR, and the TCRdb table lists in-frame clones only, not all of them. The sample consists of 23,000 or so clones, around 95% of them appearing once. This clone was found once. Sequenced here: PBMCs, sampled just over 29 days after intestinal transplant. This receptor was identified in a human patient who received an intestinal transplant, so some T cells may come from the graft donor.

The CDR3 loop is CASSLDRGPYNEQFF. In DNA, the CDR3 is TGTGCCAGCAGCTTGGACAGGGGTCCCTACAATGAGCAGTTCTTC. The rearrangement uses TRBV5-5 and TRBJ2-1, with TRBD1 matching 7 bases. The CDR3 extends over 15 amino acids. The V segment lost 0 bases and the J segment 2 bases; nucleotides outside the gene matches: 2. Germline values: CDR1 SGHKS, CDR2 YYEKEE (reference sequence).